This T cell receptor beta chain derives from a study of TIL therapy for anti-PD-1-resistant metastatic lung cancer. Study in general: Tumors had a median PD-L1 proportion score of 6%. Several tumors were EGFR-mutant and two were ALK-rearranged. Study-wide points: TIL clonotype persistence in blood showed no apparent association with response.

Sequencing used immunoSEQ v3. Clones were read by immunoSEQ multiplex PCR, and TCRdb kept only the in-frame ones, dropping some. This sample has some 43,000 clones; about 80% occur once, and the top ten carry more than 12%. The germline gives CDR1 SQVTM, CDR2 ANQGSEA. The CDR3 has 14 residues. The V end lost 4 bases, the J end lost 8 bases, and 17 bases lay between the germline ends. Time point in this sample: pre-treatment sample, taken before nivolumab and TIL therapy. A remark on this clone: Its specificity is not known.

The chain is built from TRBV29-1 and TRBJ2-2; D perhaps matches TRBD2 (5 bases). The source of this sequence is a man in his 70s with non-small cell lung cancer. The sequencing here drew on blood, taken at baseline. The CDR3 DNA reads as TGCAGCGTTGCGGCGGGCGTAGAGGCGGGGGAGCTGTTTTTT. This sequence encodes CSVAAGVEAGELFF.